This T cell receptor beta chain was sequenced in a study of human T cells and chemical hapten exposure. Overall study: Women made up most patients, who had alopecia areata, totalis or universalis.

TCRdb fed the RACE reads into MiXCR, producing one record per CDR3 protein. The repertoire has over 130,000 distinct CDR3 sequences, about 12% of them found once; the top ten carry 1.3% to 1.5%. This clonotype has only one observation. Time point described: patch test 2, 6 weeks after DPC sensitization. Treatment of the sample: therapeutic diphenylcyclopropenone sensitization with weekly scalp DPC. This receptor was obtained from a woman aged 45 to 65 with alopecia areata. Some clones in this sample may be carry-over from other donors' samples. Sequenced here: whole blood, sampled in connection with sensitization to the hapten diphenylcyclopropenone (DPC).

Written as DNA, the CDR3 is TGTGCCAGCAGCGAGGGGAAAGCGGGAGTAACAGATACGCAGTATTTT. Amino acid sequence: CASSEGKAGVTDTQYF. This chain joins TRBV7-9 and TRBJ2-3; TRBD2 matches 8 bases. Germline V lookup: CDR1 SEHNR, CDR2 FQNEAQ (reference sequence). This CDR3 region has 16 residues. Trimming at V came to 5 bases and at J to 3 bases, leaving 10 bases not matched to a gene.